A single T cell receptor beta chain is shown here with its context. The antigen remains undetermined. This specimen belongs to a study of Tregs in tolerant kidney transplant recipients. On the study more broadly: Mixed chimerism was transient after nonmyeloablative marrow transplants from related graft donors.

Study outcomes and limitations: Antigen-driven expansion was suggested because donor-specific Tregs expanded more than all Tregs in tolerant patients.

Unstimulated Tregs (CD4+CD25+CD127-) and CD4+CD25- non-Tregs were sorted from PBMCs. V lost 5 bases, J lost 4 bases, and 14 bases lay in between. Germline lookup yields CDR1 SNHLY and CDR2 FYNNEI. This CDR3 has 15 amino acids. TCRdb's copy holds only in-frame clones and misses some; the assay was immunoSEQ multiplex PCR. The sample contains 90,000 to 120,000 clones, around 87% of which appear only once. The chain is built from TRBV2 and TRBJ2-2, with D tentatively TRBD2 (6 bases). The specimen comprised CD4+ T cells from blood, sampled before the transplant. This receptor was obtained from a human donor who received a combined kidney and bone marrow transplant. The CDR3 reads CASSQTVGGTGELFF. DNA for the CDR3: TGTGCCAGCAGTCAGACCGTGGGGGGCACCGGGGAGCTGTTTTTT.